The rows below give T cell receptor beta chains drawn from one sample of a study of blood T cell repertoires in COVID-19. Only in-frame clones appear in the TCRdb table, and some are missing; sequencing was by immunoSEQ multiplex PCR. The sample consists of 250,000 to 350,000 clones, about nine tenths of them appearing once. Sequenced material: peripheral blood. These receptors were taken from a woman between 40 and 50 years old who had recovered from COVID-19. CDR3s include the opening cysteine and the closing phenylalanine or tryptophan. The order of the fields is D gene, J gene, V gene, clone size, CDR3 protein, CDR3 DNA. The D gene is left open where the match is weak. Clone size is stated in some rows and not others, as once, few, many or a class when expanded.

>-|TRBJ2-3|TRBV10-3|-
CAISDVGGADTQYF
TGTGCCATCAGTGATGTGGGGGGAGCAGATACGCAGTATTTT
>-|TRBJ1-2|TRBV7-3|-
CASSLMGATGSGGYTF
TGTGCCAGCAGCTTAATGGGCGCCACGGGAAGTGGTGGCTACACCTTC
>-|TRBJ2-1|TRBV18|-
CASSPKAVSSSYNEQFF
TGTGCCAGCTCACCAAAGGCGGTATCAAGCTCCTACAATGAGCAGTTCTTC
>TRBD1|TRBJ2-1|TRBV10-1|-
CASSERRTGDTYNEQFF
TGCGCCAGCAGTGAGAGACGGACAGGGGATACCTACAATGAGCAGTTCTTC
>-|TRBJ1-6|TRBV27|-
CASSLSRDGSPLHF
TGTGCCAGCAGTTTGAGCAGGGATGGTTCACCCCTCCACTTT
>-|TRBJ2-5|TRBV12-3/TRBV12-4|few
CASGGLLQETQYF
TGTGCCAGCGGGGGACTTCTCCAAGAGACCCAGTACTTC
>TRBD1|TRBJ1-2|TRBV10-3|-
CAINPGQVNFYGYTF
TGTGCCATCAATCCGGGACAGGTGAACTTCTATGGCTACACCTTC
>-|TRBJ2-7|TRBV19|-
CASSERDFSSYEQYF
TGTGCCAGTAGTGAAAGGGACTTTAGCTCCTACGAGCAGTACTTC
>-|TRBJ2-7|TRBV7-2|-
CASSLVYEQYF
TGTGCCAGCAGCTTAGTATACGAGCAGTACTTC
>TRBD2|TRBJ2-7|TRBV10-3|-
CAITPSGSLYEQYF
TGTGCCATCACACCTAGCGGGAGTCTCTACGAGCAGTACTTC
>-|TRBJ1-2|TRBV7-2|-
CASSEGDGTSRYTF
TGTGCCAGCAGCGAGGGCGATGGAACTTCTCGCTACACCTTC
>TRBD1|TRBJ1-2|TRBV2|-
CASSWTGGDHGYTF
TGTGCCAGCAGTTGGACAGGGGGGGATCATGGCTACACCTTC
>-|TRBJ1-2|TRBV7-2|-
CASSLVGGTNYGYTF
TGTGCCAGCAGCTTAGTCGGGGGTACGAACTATGGCTACACCTTC
>TRBD2|TRBJ2-1|TRBV30|-
CAWAGTSRLNEQFF
TGTGCCTGGGCCGGGACTAGCCGACTAAATGAGCAGTTCTTC
>-|TRBJ1-5|TRBV7-9|once
CASSFTANQPQHF
TGTGCCAGCAGCTTCACCGCGAATCAGCCCCAGCATTTT
>TRBD1|TRBJ1-5|TRBV27|-
CAAQGCNQPQHF
TGTGCCGCACAGGGGTGCAATCAGCCCCAGCATTTT
>TRBD2|TRBJ2-7|TRBV19|-
CASSIEAPSLLAGGYEQYF
TGTGCCAGTAGTATAGAGGCCCCTTCCTTACTAGCGGGAGGCTACGAGCAGTACTTC
>TRBD1|TRBJ1-2|TRBV27|-
CASSLSEGTGNGYTF
TGTGCCAGCAGTTTATCAGAAGGGACAGGGAACGGCTACACCTTC
>-|TRBJ1-4|TRBV18|-
CASSPGGWDEKLFF
TGTGCCAGCTCACCGGGGGGATGGGATGAAAAACTGTTTTTT
>TRBD2|TRBJ2-1|TRBV2|-
CASSGDYFEQFF
TGTGCCAGCAGTGGGGACTACTTTGAGCAGTTCTTC
>-|TRBJ1-4|TRBV19|-
CASSIDVGRGNEKLFF
TGTGCCAGTAGTATAGATGTAGGACGGGGTAATGAAAAACTGTTTTTT
>-|TRBJ1-6|TRBV3-1/TRBV3-2|-
CASSQDRGSPLHF
TGTGCCAGCAGCCAAGATCGAGGATCACCCCTCCACTTT
>TRBD2|TRBJ2-1|TRBV19|-
CASSKGLYYNEQFF
TGTGCCAGTAGTAAGGGACTATACTACAATGAGCAGTTCTTC
>TRBD2|TRBJ2-3|TRBV6-5|once
CASSYIAGSTDTQYF
TGTGCCAGCAGTTATATAGCGGGAAGCACAGATACGCAGTATTTT
>-|TRBJ2-5|TRBV7-9|few
CASSLETAGETQYF
TGTGCCAGCAGCTTAGAAACGGCCGGGGAGACCCAGTACTTC
>-|TRBJ1-4|TRBV11-3|once
CASSLWAEDEKLFF
TGTGCCAGCAGCTTATGGGCGGAGGATGAAAAACTGTTTTTT
>TRBD2|TRBJ2-7|TRBV28|-
CASRETSGRVYEQYF
TGTGCCAGCAGAGAGACTAGCGGGAGGGTCTACGAGCAGTACTTC
>-|TRBJ2-7|TRBV11-2|-
CASSAEGGSGYYEQYF
TGTGCCAGCAGCGCCGAGGGTGGTAGCGGTTACTACGAGCAGTACTTC
>TRBD2|TRBJ2-2|TRBV30|-
CAWSLAGVVGELFF
TGTGCCTGGTCCCTAGCGGGAGTGGTCGGGGAGCTGTTTTTT
>-|TRBJ1-5|TRBV6-1|few
CASSESREGNQPQHF
TGTGCCAGCAGTGAAAGCAGGGAGGGCAATCAGCCCCAGCATTTT
>-|TRBJ2-1|TRBV30|-
CAWSKGISGYNEQFF
TGTGCCTGGAGCAAAGGCATTAGCGGTTACAATGAGCAGTTCTTC
>-|TRBJ2-1|TRBV19|-
CASRVTGAHEQFF
TGTGCCAGTCGGGTGACGGGAGCCCATGAGCAGTTCTTC
>-|TRBJ2-5|TRBV5-1|-
CASRNSPLDSSGRETQYF
TGCGCCAGCAGAAATTCCCCCCTGGATTCTTCAGGGCGAGAGACCCAGTACTTC
>TRBD1|TRBJ1-2|TRBV6-1|-
CASSERTGDYGYTF
TGTGCCAGCAGTGAGCGAACAGGGGACTATGGCTACACCTTC
>-|TRBJ2-7|TRBV5-1|-
CASSGGKTAYEQYF
TGCGCCAGCAGCGGGGGCAAGACAGCCTACGAGCAGTACTTC
>TRBD2|TRBJ2-4|TRBV15|-
CATSRDPDPGGNIQYF
TGTGCCACCAGCAGAGACCCGGACCCGGGAGGGAACATTCAGTACTTC
>-|TRBJ2-5|TRBV19|-
CASSKQGLETQYF
TGTGCCAGTTCCAAGCAGGGGTTAGAGACCCAGTACTTC
>-|TRBJ2-5|TRBV7-9|-
CASSAPGAMGQLQETQYF
TGTGCCAGCAGCGCCCCGGGTGCCATGGGGCAGCTCCAAGAGACCCAGTACTTC
>-|TRBJ2-7|TRBV27|-
CASSLASGWAYEQYF
TGTGCCAGCAGTTTGGCAAGCGGATGGGCCTACGAGCAGTACTTC
>-|TRBJ2-4|TRBV18|-
CASSSGDNQIQYF
TGTGCCAGCTCGTCCGGCGACAACCAGATTCAGTACTTC
>-|TRBJ2-1|TRBV27|-
CASSSLPSSYNEQFF
TGTGCCAGCAGTTCTCTCCCTAGCTCCTACAATGAGCAGTTCTTC
>TRBD1|TRBJ2-7|TRBV28|-
CASNPDRGLYEQYF
TGTGCCAGCAACCCGGACAGGGGACTCTACGAGCAGTACTTC
>-|TRBJ1-2|TRBV19|-
CASSPPEAAYGYTF
TGTGCCAGTAGTCCACCCGAGGCGGCTTATGGCTACACCTTC
>-|TRBJ2-7|TRBV2|-
CASKRTYFYEQYF
TGTGCCAGCAAGCGAACCTACTTCTACGAGCAGTACTTC
>-|TRBJ2-3|TRBV12-3/TRBV12-4|-
CASSAGPAWAQYF
TGTGCCAGCAGTGCAGGCCCGGCCTGGGCGCAGTATTTT
>TRBD2|TRBJ2-3|TRBV4-2|-
CASSQEPTLAGVRAADTQYF
TGTGCCAGCAGCCAAGAGCCCACGCTAGCGGGAGTAAGGGCGGCAGATACGCAGTATTTT
>-|TRBJ2-7|TRBV21-1|-
CASSKVVELSYEQYF
TGTGCCAGCAGCAAAGTTGTGGAGCTCTCCTACGAGCAGTACTTC
>-|TRBJ1-1|TRBV14|-
CASSQSGTAAFF
TGTGCCAGCAGCCAATCCGGTACTGCTGCTTTCTTT
>-|TRBJ1-4|TRBV7-6|-
CASSLAQNEKLFF
TGTGCCAGCAGCTTAGCTCAGAATGAAAAACTGTTTTTT
>TRBD1|TRBJ2-7|TRBV6-5|-
CASSYSTGQGKLEQYF
TGTGCCAGCAGTTACTCGACGGGACAGGGAAAGCTCGAGCAGTACTTC